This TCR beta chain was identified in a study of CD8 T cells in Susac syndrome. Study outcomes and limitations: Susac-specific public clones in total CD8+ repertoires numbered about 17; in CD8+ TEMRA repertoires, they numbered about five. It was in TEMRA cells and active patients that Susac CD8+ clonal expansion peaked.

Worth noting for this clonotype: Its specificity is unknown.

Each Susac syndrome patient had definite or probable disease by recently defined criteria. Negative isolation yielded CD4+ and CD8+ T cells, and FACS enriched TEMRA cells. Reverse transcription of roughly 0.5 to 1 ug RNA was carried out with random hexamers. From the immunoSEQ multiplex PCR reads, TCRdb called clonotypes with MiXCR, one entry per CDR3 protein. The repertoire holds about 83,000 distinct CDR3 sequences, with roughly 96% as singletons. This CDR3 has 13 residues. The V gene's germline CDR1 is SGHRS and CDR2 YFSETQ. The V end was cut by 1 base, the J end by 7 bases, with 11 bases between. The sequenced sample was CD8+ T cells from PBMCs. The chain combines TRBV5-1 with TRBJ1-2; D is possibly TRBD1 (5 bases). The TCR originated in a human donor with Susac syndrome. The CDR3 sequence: CASSLLGPGGYTF. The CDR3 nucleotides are TGCGCCAGCAGCTTGCTGGGACCTGGTGGCTACACCTTC.